These 22 T cell receptor beta chains were all obtained from the same sample, sequenced in a study of Ad26.COV2.S vaccination and SARS-CoV-2 variants. Generated by immunoSEQ multiplex PCR, the TCRdb table keeps only in-frame clones and is missing some. The sample yields 350,000 to 450,000 clones, around 92% seen once. Noted treatment: about 20 received Ad26.COV2.S at low or high dose, single or two shots; 5 received placebo; per-sample allocation not given. Sampling took place 63 days after the first vaccine or placebo injection. The input for sequencing was peripheral blood, taken in a trial of Ad26.COV2.S vaccine versus placebo. These receptors originate from a person aged 18-65 years who received the Ad26.COV2.S COVID-19 vaccine or a placebo.

The genes are TRBV19 and TRBJ1-1, with D possibly being TRBD1 (6 bases). V was cut by 6 bases and J by 6 bases, with 20 bases left in between. The germline V gene has CDR1 LNHDA and CDR2 SQIVND (reference sequence). The CDR3 spans 15 residues. CDR3 sequence reads: CASSRQGTYRAEAFF. The CDR3 DNA reads as TGTGCCAGTAGCCGTCAGGGGACTTATAGGGCTGAAGCTTTCTTT.

This chain connects TRBV11-2 to TRBJ2-2; D unclear. Trimming removed 5 bases from V and 0 bases from J, with 10 bases in between. Germline lookup yields CDR1 SGHAT and CDR2 FQNNGV. There are 15 residues in the CDR3. The CDR3 is CASSGMTANTGELFF. As DNA, the CDR3 is TGTGCCAGCAGCGGGATGACCGCGAACACCGGGGAGCTGTTTTTT.

This clone was detected only once. The J gene is TRBJ2-1, the V gene TRBV5-1; TRBD2 matches at 7 bases. Germline CDR1 reads SGHRS; CDR2 reads YFSETQ. The CDR3 is 16 residues long. V shed 3 bases and J 1 base; nucleotides not matched to a gene: 7. In DNA form, the CDR3 reads TGCGCCAGCAGCTACTTGGCGGGGGAATCCTACAATGAGCAGTTCTTC. Residues: CASSYLAGESYNEQFF.

This clone was seen a single time. The chain combines TRBV28 with TRBJ1-6, with TRBD1 as a possible D gene (5 bases). CDR3 size: 15 residues. Looked up from germline, CDR1 is MDHEN and CDR2 is SYDVKM. Trimming cost V 2 bases and J 9 bases, with 14 bases left between them. This CDR3 reads CASSLRGSGTSPLHF. For the CDR3, the DNA is TGTGCCAGCAGTTTACGGGGGTCGGGGACTTCACCCCTCCACTTT.

The rearrangement links TRBV18 to TRBJ1-1; D not certain. CDR3 size: 14 residues. V lost 3 bases and J lost 4, with 12 bases in between. Germline loops: CDR1 KGHSH, CDR2 LQKENI. The CDR3 DNA is TGTGCCAGCTCACCTGGCAGCCGAGGCACTGAAGCTTTCTTT. As protein: CASSPGSRGTEAFF.

As to this clone: Its ends do not fully match the called genes, so a read error is possible. The chain uses TRBV12-3 or TRBV12-4 and TRBJ2-1, with a weak D call TRBD2 (7 bases). CDR3 length: 11 amino acids. The CDR3 here is CRRGGDDEQFF. The CDR3 DNA sequence: TGCAGAAGGGGGGGCGATGATGAGCAGTTCTTC.

Only one count was recorded for this clone. The chain recombines TRBV7-6 with TRBJ2-1; tentatively, D is TRBD1 or TRBD2 (6 bases each). The germline CDR1 and CDR2 sequences are SGHVS and FNYEAQ. Trimming left V 0 bases short and J 8 bases short, with 17 bases between. The CDR3 is made up of 16 amino acids. The CDR3 protein is CASSLAPRGVVDEQFF. As DNA, the CDR3 is TGTGCCAGCAGCTTAGCGCCGAGGGGGGTCGTGGATGAGCAGTTCTTC.

The chain employs TRBV6-5 and TRBJ2-2, with D perhaps assigned TRBD1 or TRBD2 (6 bases each). V dropped 6 bases and J dropped 8 bases, with 16 bases sitting between them. Germline V gene data show CDR1 as MNHEY and CDR2 as SVGAGI. The CDR3 has 14 residues. The CDR3, as DNA: TGTGCCAGCAGGACCTTGGGGGGCACGGGGGAGCTGTTTTTT. It encodes CASRTLGGTGELFF.

The chain links TRBV19 to TRBJ1-6; D gene uncertain. CDR1 LNHDA and CDR2 SQIVND come from the germline V gene (reference sequence). This CDR3 region has 14 residues. Trimming cost V 3 bases and J 9 bases, with 12 bases left between them. Here the CDR3 reads CASSIGIGRSPLHF. CDR3 sequence (DNA): TGTGCCAGTAGTATCGGGATAGGGCGTTCACCCCTCCACTTT. Filled out from reference TRBV19 and TRBJ1-6, the complete variable domain reads DGGITQSPKYLFRKEGQNVTLSCEQNLNHDAMYWYRQDPGQGLRLIYYSQIVNDFQKGDIAEGYSVSREKKESFPLTVTSAQKNPTAFYLCASSIGIGRSPLHFGNGTRLTVT.

The CDR3 loop is CASSSAEQEQPQHF. The CDR3 DNA follows: TGTGCCAGCAGTTCCGCAGAACAGGAGCAGCCCCAGCATTTT. The V gene is TRBV6-2 or TRBV6-3, the J gene TRBJ1-5; D may be TRBD1 (5 bases). Looked up from germline, CDR1 is MNHEY and CDR2 is SVGEGT. The CDR3 sequence is 14 residues long. Trimming took 4 bases from V and 7 from J, leaving 14 bases between them.

V gene TRBV2 combines with J gene TRBJ1-5; no reliable D call. The V gene lost 2 bases and the J gene lost 1 base, with 9 bases spanning the gap. The length of the CDR3 is 15 residues. Germline V lookup: CDR1 SNHLY, CDR2 FYNNEI. In DNA, the CDR3 is TGTGCCAGCAGTGAATGGGTTACGAGCAATCAGCCCCAGCATTTT. Encoded protein: CASSEWVTSNQPQHF.

The chain combines TRBV6-2 or TRBV6-3 with TRBJ2-5, with 11 bases lining up with TRBD2. The germline CDR1 and CDR2 sequences are MNHEY and SVGEGT. The trim removed 7 bases at V and 5 bases at J, leaving 15 bases unmatched. The CDR3 runs to 17 residues. The CDR3 DNA reads TGTGCCAGCACCCCCCGCAAAATAGCGGGGGGGAAGGAGACCCAGTACTTC. Translated: CASTPRKIAGGKETQYF.

The chain recombines TRBV11-2 with TRBJ2-5, with D tentatively TRBD1 (5 bases). Per germline, CDR1 SGHAT and CDR2 FQNNGV. This CDR3 spans 12 amino acids. Trimming removed 10 bases at V and 5 bases at J, with 14 bases between. The CDR3 reads CATGMGRETQYF. The CDR3 bases are TGTGCCACCGGCATGGGGCGGGAGACCCAGTACTTC.

J is TRBJ1-5 and V is TRBV28; D ambiguous. Germline V gene data show CDR1 as MDHEN and CDR2 as SYDVKM. CDR3 length equals 13 residues. V was shortened by 3 bases and J by 3 bases, with 6 bases between the two germline ends. The CDR3 is CASSFYNNQPQHF. The CDR3 region has the DNA TGTGCCAGCAGTTTTTATAACAATCAGCCCCAGCATTTT. Variable domain in full (rest from reference TRBV28 and TRBJ1-5): DVKVTQSSRYLVKRTGEKVFLECVQDMDHENMFWYRQDPGLGLRLIYFSYDVKMKEKGDIPEGYSVSREKKERFSLILESASTNQTSMYLCASSFYNNQPQHFGDGTRLSIL.

The table lists this clone with a count of one. J is TRBJ1-5 and V is TRBV19; D possibly corresponds to TRBD1 (6 bases). V lost 6 bases to trimming and J lost 2 bases, with 32 bases between them. The CDR3 has 21 amino acids. Per the germline V gene, CDR1 is LNHDA and CDR2 is SQIVND (reference sequence). The CDR3 DNA reads TGTGCCAGTAGGAGACCCGCCACACCTAACAGGGAATTGGTTGGCAATCAGCCCCAGCATTTT. Amino acid sequence: CASRRPATPNRELVGNQPQHF.

The chain carries TRBV9 and TRBJ2-6, with unresolved D. V dropped 0 bases and J dropped 4 bases, with 8 bases sitting between them. Germline lookup yields CDR1 SGDLS and CDR2 YYNGEE. This CDR3 is 15 amino acids long. CDR3 in DNA: TGTGCCAGCAGCGTAGCGGTGAGAGGGGCCAACGTCCTGACTTTC. It translates to CASSVAVRGANVLTF.

The DNA for the CDR3 is TGCAGCGTTGCCCGGGACAGGGGTCAAGAGACCCAGTACTTC. Its translation is CSVARDRGQETQYF. The gene calls are TRBV29-1 and TRBJ2-5; 10 nucleotides agree with TRBD1. Germline V lookup: CDR1 SQVTM, CDR2 ANQGSEA. CDR3 length: 14 residues. J was trimmed by 2 bases and V by 4 bases; bases with no gene match: 4.

In its sample, this clone was seen once. The V call is TRBV19, the J call TRBJ1-1; D perhaps matches TRBD1 (5 bases). Germline V gives CDR1 LNHDA, CDR2 SQIVND (reference sequence). The CDR3 extends over 15 amino acids. The germline V and J ends were trimmed by 5 bases and 4 bases, with 17 bases remaining between them. CDR3 in DNA: TGTGCCAGTAGTCTCCGTTTGGGGGGTCTCACTGAAGCTTTCTTT. Its translation is CASSLRLGGLTEAFF. The full variable domain, with the rest looked up from reference TRBV19 and TRBJ1-1, is DGGITQSPKYLFRKEGQNVTLSCEQNLNHDAMYWYRQDPGQGLRLIYYSQIVNDFQKGDIAEGYSVSREKKESFPLTVTSAQKNPTAFYLCASSLRLGGLTEAFFGQGTRLTVV.

This rearrangement joins TRBV29-1 to TRBJ1-3; 8 positions match TRBD1. The CDR3 consists of 14 residues. Unmatched junction bases numbered 9, after V lost 7 bases and J lost 4 bases. Germline V gives CDR1 SQVTM, CDR2 ANQGSEA. The CDR3 DNA reads TGCAGCGCACCGGACAGGGAGGCGGGAAACACCATATATTTT. As protein: CSAPDREAGNTIYF.

This sequence joins TRBV3-1 (or the pseudogene TRBV3-2) and TRBJ1-1; D uncertain. The CDR3 covers 13 residues. V dropped 5 bases and J dropped 1 base, with 8 bases sitting between them. Germline V gene lookup returns CDR1 LGHDT and CDR2 YNNKEL (reference sequence). The CDR3 DNA sequence: TGTGCCAGCAGCTCCCGATCGAACACTGAAGCTTTCTTT. It encodes CASSSRSNTEAFF.

The V and J genes are TRBV12-3 or TRBV12-4 and TRBJ1-2; D not resolved. The CDR3 sequence is 13 residues long. With 7 bases removed from V and 0 bases from J, the gap between germline ends came to 9 bases. CDR3 region: CASNARPNYGYTF. The CDR3 region has the DNA TGTGCCAGCAATGCCAGACCTAACTATGGCTACACCTTC.

The chain combines TRBV6-5 with TRBJ2-4, with D tentatively TRBD1 (7 bases). This CDR3 contains 13 residues. Germline CDR1 reads MNHEY; CDR2 reads SVGAGI. The V and J ends lost 6 bases and 5 bases respectively, with 11 bases between them. CDR3 nucleotide sequence: TGTGCCAGCAGGCAGGGGGGAGAAAACATTCAGTACTTC. Translation gives CASRQGGENIQYF.